This entry lists 2 T cell receptor beta chains sequenced from one sample in a study of CD8 T cells in ankylosing spondylitis. These receptors' antigens are unknown. Study findings and constraints: Seven to nine highly homologous variants formed a TCR beta motif that appeared characteristic of ankylosing spondylitis blood.

TCRdb used MiXCR to reprocess the 5' RACE reads, holding one entry per CDR3 protein. In the table there are fewer than 400,000 distinct CDR3 sequences, less than 10% of which are singletons. Sample: blood, either unsorted or a sorted T cell fraction (not recorded which). All receptors derive from a male donor with ankylosing spondylitis.

This clonotype showed up many times. The chain uses TRBV5-8 and TRBJ2-2; D is unclear. This CDR3 contains 15 residues. The V end was cut by 4 bases, the J end by 3 bases, with 13 bases between. Per the germline V gene, CDR1 is SGHTS and CDR2 is YDEGEE. Written as DNA, the CDR3 is TGTGCCAGCAGCAAAACGGACGCCTACACCGGGGAGCTGTTTTTT. It specifies CASSKTDAYTGELFF. Full variable domain (missing parts from reference TRBV5-8 and TRBJ2-2): EAGVTQSPTHLIKTRGQQATLRCSPISGHTSVYWYQQALGLGLQFLLWYDEGEERNRGNFPPRFSGRQFPNYSSELNVNALELEDSALYLCASSKTDAYTGELFFGEGSRLTVL.

This clonotype was counted a few times. The rearrangement uses TRBV19 and TRBJ2-7; a possible D gene is TRBD2 (6 bases). The CDR3 runs 14 residues. Germline V CDR1 and CDR2: LNHDA, SQIVND (reference sequence). The V gene lost 0 bases and the J gene lost 3 bases, with 9 bases spanning the gap. CDR3 nucleotides: TGTGCCAGTAGTATAGATCTCGGGGGCTACGAGCAGTACTTC. Protein product: CASSIDLGGYEQYF.